One sample yielded the 14 T cell receptor beta chains listed below, sequenced in a study of cytomegalovirus exposure and HLA in healthy donors. 60 Vbeta and 13 Jbeta primers were used in PCR. The protocol was immunoSEQ multiplex PCR, while the TCRdb copy is restricted to in-frame clones and leaves out a portion. Among about 160,000 clones, roughly 82% were seen once, and the ten largest hold 9.5% to 12%. Sample: PBMCs. Source of these receptors: a man in his fifties or sixties in good health and CMV-seropositive.

The chain employs TRBV7-2 and TRBJ2-7; D ambiguous. Per germline, CDR1 SGHTA and CDR2 FQGNSA. V lost 5 bases to trimming and J lost 4 bases, with 9 bases between them. CDR3 length equals 12 residues. The chain's CDR3 is CASSHLEYEQYF. The DNA for the CDR3 is TGTGCCAGCAGCCACCTGGAGTACGAGCAGTACTTC.

This sequence joins TRBV7-2 and TRBJ1-5; D possibly corresponds to TRBD1 (5 bases). Germline CDR1 and CDR2: SGHTA and FQGNSA. Trimming left V 5 bases short and J 4 bases short, with 12 bases between. The length of the CDR3 is 14 residues. In nucleotides, the CDR3 is TGTGCCAGCAGCCTCTGGGGCAGGAATCAGCCCCAGCATTTT. Translated, it gives CASSLWGRNQPQHF. The complete variable domain, with remaining parts taken from reference TRBV7-2 and TRBJ1-5, reads GAGVSQSPSNKVTEKGKDVELRCDPISGHTALYWYRQSLGQGLEFLIYFQGNSAPDKSGLPSDRFSAERTGGSVSTLTIQRTQQEDSAVYLCASSLWGRNQPQHFGDGTRLSIL.

This rearrangement joins TRBV15 to TRBJ2-5; TRBD1 matches at 10 bases. The CDR3 contains 15 residues. Per the germline V gene, CDR1 is LNHNV and CDR2 is YYDKDF (reference sequence). V lost 2 bases, J lost 4 bases, and 4 bases stayed unmatched. The CDR3 spells CATSRRQGAGETQYF. CDR3 nucleotides: TGTGCCACCAGCAGAAGACAGGGGGCGGGAGAGACCCAGTACTTC.

The chain links TRBV18 to TRBJ2-6; perhaps TRBD1 as D (7 bases). The CDR3 has 17 amino acids. Germline values: CDR1 KGHSH, CDR2 LQKENI. Trimming took off 3 bases at V and 1 base at J, with 13 bases between the two ends. DNA of the CDR3: TGTGCCAGCTCACCTGTGACAGGGAGGTCTGGGGCCAACGTCCTGACTTTC. Translating gives CASSPVTGRSGANVLTF.

The genes are TRBV18 and TRBJ2-7; 8 nucleotides line up with TRBD2. The CDR3 sequence is 14 residues long. Unmatched junction bases numbered 5, after V lost 2 bases and J lost 5 bases. Germline V gene data show CDR1 as KGHSH and CDR2 as LQKENI. Written as DNA, the CDR3 is TGTGCCAGCTCACCAACGGGAGGGCCCAACGAGCAGTACTTC. It codes for CASSPTGGPNEQYF.

This chain connects TRBV7-2 to TRBJ2-5; a weak D match, TRBD2 (6 bases). The J call may not be correct, given that the DNA end is closer to TRBJ2-7. The germline CDR1 and CDR2 sequences are SGHTA and FQGNSA. The CDR3 covers 16 residues. CDR3 loop: CASSPLGLRSSYEQYF. The CDR3 DNA reads TGTGCCAGCAGCCCTTTGGGACTGCGAAGCTCCTACGAGCAGTACTTC.

This sequence joins TRBV28 and TRBJ2-7, with a possible D match to TRBD2 (6 bases). V lost 4 bases, J lost 12 bases, and 16 bases lay in between. The CDR3 sequence is 12 residues long. Germline loops: CDR1 MDHEN, CDR2 SYDVKM. The CDR3 protein is CASSSNGREWYF. CDR3 coding DNA: TGTGCCAGCAGTTCCAACGGGCGGGAATGGTACTTC. The full variable domain, completed using reference TRBV28 and TRBJ2-7, is DVKVTQSSRYLVKRTGEKVFLECVQDMDHENMFWYRQDPGLGLRLIYFSYDVKMKEKGDIPEGYSVSREKKERFSLILESASTNQTSMYLCASSSNGREWYFGPGTRLTVT.

The gene calls are TRBV9 and TRBJ2-1; no firm D call. Per germline, CDR1 SGDLS and CDR2 YYNGEE. The CDR3 covers 13 residues. Trimming removed 4 bases from V and 4 bases from J, with 9 bases in between. As DNA, the CDR3 is TGTGCCAGCAGCACGACACCGTACAATGAGCAGTTCTTC. It specifies CASSTTPYNEQFF.

In regard to this clone: At one end the junction does not follow the germline gene, possibly because of a read error. The V call is TRBV27, the J call TRBJ2-3, with 8 bases lining up with TRBD2. The CDR3 length is 14 residues. CDR1 is MNHEY and CDR2 is SMNVEV in the germline V gene (reference sequence). CDR3 loop: CASAVAGGQIRQLF. The CDR3 bases are TGTGCCAGCGCCGTGGCGGGAGGCCAGATACGCCAACTCTTT.

This clone has more than one count but fewer than ten. In nucleotides, the CDR3 is TGCGCCAGCAGCCAAACTCGAAACACAGATACGCAGTATTTT. This encodes CASSQTRNTDTQYF. The chain is built from TRBV4-3 and TRBJ2-3; D ambiguous. The CDR3 runs to 14 residues. The germline gives CDR1 LGHNA, CDR2 YSLEER. Trimming shortened V by 2 bases and J by 2 bases, and 8 bases separated the two germline ends.

The CDR3 nucleotides read TGTGCCAGTAGTATCCTACCCGGGACTGGGAATTCACCCCTCCACTTT. Translated, it gives CASSILPGTGNSPLHF. The chain employs TRBV19 and TRBJ1-6; maybe TRBD1 (5 bases). Germline-derived CDR1 and CDR2 are LNHDA and SQIVND (reference sequence). The CDR3 is 16 amino acids. The germline V and J ends were trimmed by 3 bases and 7 bases, with 16 bases remaining between them.

CDR3 region: CAWSISVGEKLFF. CDR3 DNA: TGTGCCTGGAGTATTTCAGTCGGGGAAAAACTGTTTTTT. The V gene is TRBV30, the J gene TRBJ1-4; D is uncertain. CDR3 length: 13 amino acids. With 2 bases removed from V and 8 bases from J, the gap between germline ends came to 12 bases. The germline CDR1 and CDR2 sequences are GTSNPN and SVGIG (reference sequence).

J is TRBJ2-3 and V is TRBV18; D possibly corresponds to TRBD2 (5 bases). The V gene's germline CDR1 is KGHSH and CDR2 LQKENI. The CDR3 runs 15 residues. V lost 2 bases and J 6 bases, leaving 15 bases between the germline ends. The CDR3: CASSPMDSRRDTQYF. DNA of the CDR3: TGTGCCAGCTCACCAATGGACTCCCGCCGCGATACGCAGTATTTT.

This clone was found a few times. The chain carries TRBV19 and TRBJ1-2, with a tentative D call TRBD1 (5 bases). This CDR3 is built from 16 residues. V was pared by 5 bases and J by 4 bases, with 20 bases between. Germline CDR1 and CDR2: LNHDA and SQIVND (reference sequence). The CDR3 here is CASSPPSPRTFYGYTF. Written as DNA, the CDR3 is TGTGCCAGTAGTCCCCCCAGCCCAAGGACATTCTATGGCTACACCTTC.